This TCR beta chain comes out of a study of cytomegalovirus exposure and HLA in healthy donors. From germline, CDR1 is MRHNA and CDR2 SNTAGT. This CDR3 spans 13 amino acids. The V end was cut by 2 bases, the J end by 0 bases, with 4 bases between. The data were produced by immunoSEQ multiplex PCR, yet TCRdb's version contains in-frame clones alone and is incomplete. The sample shows more than 300,000 clones, 75% to 90% of them seen only once. The source of this sequence is a young woman in good health and CMV-seronegative. The chain combines TRBV6-4 with TRBJ1-1; no reliable D call. The specimen was PBMCs. The CDR3 DNA sequence: TGTGCCAGCAGTGACCGTATGAACACTGAAGCTTTCTTT. This codes for CASSDRMNTEAFF.